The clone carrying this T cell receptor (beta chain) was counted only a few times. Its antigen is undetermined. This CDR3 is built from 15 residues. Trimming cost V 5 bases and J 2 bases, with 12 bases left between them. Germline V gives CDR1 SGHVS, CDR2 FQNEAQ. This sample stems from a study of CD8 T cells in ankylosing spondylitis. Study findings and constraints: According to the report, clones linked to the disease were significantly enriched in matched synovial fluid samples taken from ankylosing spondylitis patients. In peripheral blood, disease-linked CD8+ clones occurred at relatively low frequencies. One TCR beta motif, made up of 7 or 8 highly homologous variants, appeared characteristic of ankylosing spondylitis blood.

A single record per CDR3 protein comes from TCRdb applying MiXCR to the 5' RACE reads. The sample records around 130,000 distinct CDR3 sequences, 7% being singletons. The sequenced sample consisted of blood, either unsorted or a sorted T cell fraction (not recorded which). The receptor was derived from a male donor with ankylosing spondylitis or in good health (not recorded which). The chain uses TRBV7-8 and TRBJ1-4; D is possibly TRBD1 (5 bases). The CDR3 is CASSGGTETNEKLFF. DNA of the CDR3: TGTGCCAGCAGCGGGGGGACTGAGACTAATGAAAAACTGTTTTTT. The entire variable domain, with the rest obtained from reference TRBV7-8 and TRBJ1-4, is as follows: GAGVSQSPRYKVAKRGQDVALRCDPISGHVSLFWYQQALGQGPEFLTYFQNEAQLDKSGLPSDRFFAERPEGSVSTLKIQRTQQEDSAVYLCASSGGTETNEKLFFGSGTQLSVL.